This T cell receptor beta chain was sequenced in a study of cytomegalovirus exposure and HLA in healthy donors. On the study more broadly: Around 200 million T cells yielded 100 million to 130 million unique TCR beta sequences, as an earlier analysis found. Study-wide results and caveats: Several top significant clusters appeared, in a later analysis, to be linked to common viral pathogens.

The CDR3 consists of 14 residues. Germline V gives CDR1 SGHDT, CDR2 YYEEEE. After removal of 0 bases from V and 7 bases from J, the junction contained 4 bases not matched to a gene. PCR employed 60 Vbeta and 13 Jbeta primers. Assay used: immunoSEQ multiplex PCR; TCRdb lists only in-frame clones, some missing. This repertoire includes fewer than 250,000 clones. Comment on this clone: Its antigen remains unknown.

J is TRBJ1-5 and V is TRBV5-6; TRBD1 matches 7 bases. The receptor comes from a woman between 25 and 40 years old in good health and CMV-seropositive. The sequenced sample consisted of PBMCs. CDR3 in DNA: TGTGCCAGCAGCTTGGGACAGGGACGACAGCCCCAGCATTTT. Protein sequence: CASSLGQGRQPQHF. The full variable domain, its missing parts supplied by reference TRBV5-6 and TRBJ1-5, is DAGVTQSPTHLIKTRGQQVTLRCSPKSGHDTVSWYQQALGQGPQFIFQYYEEEERQRGNFPDRFSGHQFPNYSSELNVNALLLGDSALYLCASSLGQGRQPQHFGDGTRLSIL.